This T cell receptor (beta chain) was identified in a study of blood T cells in healthy people across ages (dated by TCRdb to the mid-2010s). In the study overall: In model experiments, roughly one uniquely barcoded TCR beta cDNA molecule per two T cells was captured by template switching. Four age groups were formed from the donors: young (average 16 years), middle-aged (approximately 40), aged (approximately 60) and long-lived (less than 85). Using deep sequencing normalized with unique cDNA molecular identifiers, the study measured how TCR beta repertoire diversity changes with age. To avoid experimental bias, donors of different ages were randomly spread across the sequencing lanes. For two donors (one aged 18 to 30 and one aged 80 or older), the study analyzed two additional independent replicas of 1 million unique cDNA reads from the same blood draw. Study-wide conclusions, independent of this receptor: A strong correlation was found between observed TCR beta diversity and the percentage of naive T cells measured by flow cytometry. Because donor CMV infection status was unknown, age-related changes in expanded clonotypes were potentially confounded. As age increased, observed TCR beta diversity per million T cells dropped in a roughly linear way, and a significant reduction was already evident by age 40. Conclusive comparison of naive and antigen-experienced compartments was prevented by the profiling of bulk unsorted PBMCs. Compared with the aged group, more naive CD4+ T cells, fewer expanded clones and increased TCR diversity were shown by the long-lived group, suggesting age selection. Estimates of total diversity from one million sequenced T cells were regarded as lower bounds and underestimates.

The donors were about 40 Caucasian individuals from Russia, aged roughly 6 to 100 years, who were systemically healthy. About 10 milliliters of peripheral blood were collected from each donor into EDTA-treated Vacutainer tubes. PBMCs were isolated by Ficoll-Paque density-gradient centrifugation, with at least 6 million obtained per sample. Trizol reagent was used to extract total RNA from the PBMCs, yielding at least 6 micrograms per sample. Naive CD45RAhigh/CD27high T cell percentages were measured by flow cytometry on a PBMC aliquot from every donor. In regard to this clonotype: What antigen it recognizes has not been identified. Nothing much larger sits one base from this clone, and base qualities are not available.

The CDR3 contains 13 residues, cysteine and phenylalanine counted. Only the CDR3 region is kept as DNA, spanning 39 bases read in frame from base 1. The germline V gene provides CDR1 MGHRA and CDR2 YSYEKL. Receptors were amplified or captured by 5' RACE. Sequenced using an Illumina HiSeq 2500. A second PCR of about 7 to 12 cycles was run with a J-beta primer mix and a sample-barcoded 5' primer. A unique molecular identifier was introduced onto each TCR beta cDNA molecule by a template-switch 5' adaptor carrying 12 random nucleotides. Each sample yielded at least 3 million CDR3-containing paired-end reads. First-strand cDNA synthesis was performed from all RNA using the Mint cDNA synthesis kit, with priming by a TRBC-specific oligonucleotide. Following uracil-DNA glycosylase treatment, a first 18-cycle PCR with universal primers M1SS and BC2_uni_R was performed on all cDNA. The published analysis was carried out like this. Each sample was normalized by randomly selecting 1 million high-quality reads, each carrying a distinct molecular identifier. Reads sharing molecular identifiers were discarded rather than binned into consensus sequences. MiTCR, with a Q25 quality threshold and the strictest error-elimination algorithm, was used for CDR3 identification, clonotype clustering and error correction. A nonparametric unseen species model with Euler transformation was used to estimate a lower bound on total TCR beta diversity. The raw public data were reprocessed by TCRdb itself: fastp quality trimming at Q25, MiXCR clonotype calling, in-frame beta chains only. Each record represents a unique CDR3 protein, reported with the most common genes and DNA among its rows. The V and J calls follow TCRdb's processing rather than the paper's. The sample has roughly 900,000 distinct CDR3 sequences on record, about 30% of them singletons. The ten most abundant clones make up 15% to 20% of the sample.

The chain is assembled from TRBV4-1 and TRBJ2-7; confidence is insufficient to name the D gene. With the DNA end fitting TRBJ2-5 better, the J assignment may be wrong. This TCR derives from a woman of 80 years or more in good health. What was sequenced was blood. The nucleotide sequence reads as follows: TGCGCCAGCAGCCAAGTTTTGTTCGAGACCCAGTACTTC. Its protein is CASSQVLFETQYF.